A selection of T cell receptor beta chains follows, all from one sample in a study of cytomegalovirus exposure and HLA in healthy donors. The assay was immunoSEQ multiplex PCR, and TCRdb's table has in-frame clones only and misses some. The data contain around 110,000 clones, about 64% of them seen just once; the ten biggest clones take up over 2.5%. Input material: PBMCs. These receptors originate from a female donor in good health and CMV-seronegative. Both conserved end residues are part of each CDR3. D genes are given only for firm matches. Size values are once, few and many counts, or a class for expanded clones, and some rows have none.

abundance,j_gene,d_gene,v_gene,CDR3nt,CDR3aa
NA,TRBJ2-3,TRBD2,TRBV19,TGTGCCAGTAGGCCCACACCGTCTAGCGGGGCTAGCACAGATACGCAGTATTTT,CASRPTPSSGASTDTQYF
NA,TRBJ2-7,NA,TRBV2,TGTGCCAGCACATTGGACAGCCACTACGAGCAGTACTTC,CASTLDSHYEQYF
NA,TRBJ2-1,TRBD1,TRBV28,TGTGCCAGCGGACGGACAGGAAGACTGTCCAATGAGCAGTTCTTC,CASGRTGRLSNEQFF
NA,TRBJ1-6,TRBD1,TRBV11-2,TGTGCCAGCAGCTCTGAGGGACAGTCACCCCTCCACTTT,CASSSEGQSPLHF
few,TRBJ1-1,NA,TRBV6-5,TGTGCCAGCAGCGAACAGGGCATTGAAGCTTTCTTT,CASSEQGIEAFF
NA,TRBJ1-5,NA,TRBV19,TGTGCCAGTAGTATAGAAGCCGCGCAGGGGCCCCAGCATTTT,CASSIEAAQGPQHF
few,TRBJ1-2,NA,TRBV5-1,TGCGCCAGCAGCTTGGCCGGGACTGGGGGTGGCTACACCTTC,CASSLAGTGGGYTF
few,TRBJ1-2,NA,TRBV7-9,TGTGCCAGCAGCCCGCAGGGAATGCACTACTATGGCTACACCTTC,CASSPQGMHYYGYTF
once,TRBJ2-1,NA,TRBV27,TGTGCCAGCAGTTTTACGAGGGATGAGCAGTTCTTC,CASSFTRDEQFF
NA,TRBJ2-7,TRBD1,TRBV19,TGTGCCAGTAGTAGGGGACAGGGCTTTTACGAGCAGTACTTC,CASSRGQGFYEQYF
NA,TRBJ2-4,NA,TRBV19,TGTGCCAGTAATAATTACAGGGAAGGAGCCAAAAACATTCAGTACTTC,CASNNYREGAKNIQYF
NA,TRBJ2-2,NA,TRBV10-1,TGCGCCAGCAGTGAGCGGTGGACCGGGGAGCTGTTTTTT,CASSERWTGELFF
few,TRBJ1-5,NA,TRBV19,TGTGCCAGTAGACGGGGGGTTTATAGCAATCAGCCCCAGCATTTT,CASRRGVYSNQPQHF
NA,TRBJ2-5,NA,TRBV11-1,TGTGCCAGCAGCTTCGGGGGAAGACTGAGGCGTCGAGAGACCCAGTACTTC,CASSFGGRLRRRETQYF
few,TRBJ1-1,NA,TRBV10-3,TGTGCCATCAGACAGGGTGGCACTGAAGCTTTCTTT,CAIRQGGTEAFF
few,TRBJ2-5,TRBD1,TRBV6-1,TGTGCCAGCCGGGGACAGGCCCTCACCCAGCAGTACTTC,CASRGQALTQQYF
NA,TRBJ2-7,NA,TRBV27,TGTGCCAGCAGTTTAGGGGCACAATACGAGCAGTACTTC,CASSLGAQYEQYF
NA,TRBJ2-2,TRBD1,TRBV25-1,TGTGCCAGCAGTGAATTTTCTGGACAGGGTATCACCGGGGAGCTGTTTTTT,CASSEFSGQGITGELFF
NA,TRBJ2-1,TRBD2,TRBV6-5,TGTGCCACCGGGGGGGGAGGGAGGTACAACGAGCAGTTCTTC,CATGGGGRYNEQFF
NA,TRBJ2-1,TRBD1,TRBV12-5,TGTGCTAGTGGTTTGAGCCGCGTCCGTGGGGACAGGGATAGTGAGCAGTTCTTC,CASGLSRVRGDRDSEQFF
NA,TRBJ2-7,TRBD2,TRBV7-6,TGTGCCAGCAGCTTAGGAGGGGGGCTAGCGGGGTACGAGCAGTACTTC,CASSLGGGLAGYEQYF
once,TRBJ2-5,TRBD2,TRBV25-1,TGTGCCACTATTCCTCCGGGACTAGCGGGAAAAGAGACCCAGTACTTC,CATIPPGLAGKETQYF
NA,TRBJ1-3,TRBD1,TRBV10-3,TGTGCCATCAGTGGGACAGGGGCTGGAAACACCATATATTTT,CAISGTGAGNTIYF
few,TRBJ1-1,NA,TRBV6-5,TGTGCCAGCAGTTACTTTCCGGGACTCCAGAACACTGAAGCTTTCTTT,CASSYFPGLQNTEAFF
NA,TRBJ2-1,TRBD2,TRBV28,TGTGCCAGCAGGCCTGGACTAGCGGGAGCCTATGAGCAGTTCTTC,CASRPGLAGAYEQFF
NA,TRBJ1-2,NA,TRBV18,TGTGCCAGCTCACTAACCCCGACAGGAGCTAACTATGGCTACACCTTC,CASSLTPTGANYGYTF
NA,TRBJ2-1,TRBD2,TRBV25-1,TGTGCCAGCTCGCTTTCGGGCGGGAGGGCCTACAATGAGCAGTTCTTC,CASSLSGGRAYNEQFF
NA,TRBJ2-2,TRBD2,TRBV18,TGTGCCAGCTCACCATGGCGGGAGTTCACCGGGGAGCTGTTTTTT,CASSPWREFTGELFF
NA,TRBJ2-7,TRBD2,TRBV2,TGTGCCAGCAGTGTGAGGGCGGGGGTTTACTCCTACGAGCAGTACTTC,CASSVRAGVYSYEQYF
NA,TRBJ2-7,TRBD2,TRBV28,TGTGCCAGCAGACTCGCTGGCGGGGGGGTCGAGCAGTACTTC,CASRLAGGGVEQYF
NA,TRBJ1-2,NA,TRBV4-3,TGCGCCAGCAGCCAAGTCGGACTCTGGGCCGGCTACACCTTC,CASSQVGLWAGYTF
NA,TRBJ2-3,TRBD1,TRBV5-4,TGTGCCAGCAGCACCCGGACAGGAGCCTCCACAGATACGCAGTATTTT,CASSTRTGASTDTQYF
few,TRBJ2-5,TRBD1,TRBV7-2,TGTGCCAGCAGCCGACAGGGTGAGACCCAGTACTTC,CASSRQGETQYF
few,TRBJ2-2,NA,TRBV7-6,TGTGCCAGCAGCTTAAGAGGGTTGGGCGGGGAGCTGTTTTTT,CASSLRGLGGELFF
NA,TRBJ2-1,TRBD1,TRBV2,TGTGCCAGCAACTTCCCAGGGGGCCCGAACAATGAGCAGTTCTTC,CASNFPGGPNNEQFF
NA,TRBJ2-3,NA,TRBV7-2,TGTGCCAGCAGCACCCGAATAGGGGTCGGAGATACGCAGTATTTT,CASSTRIGVGDTQYF
few,TRBJ1-5,NA,TRBV6-6,TGTGCCACCCGGGGGGGGGATCAGCCCCAGCATTTT,CATRGGDQPQHF
NA,TRBJ1-1,NA,TRBV6-1,TGTGCCAGCAGTAGTCAGGCCCGTGGGGCTTTCTTT,CASSSQARGAFF
NA,TRBJ2-3,NA,TRBV7-9,TGTGCCAGCAGTAGATGGGGCAGGACAGATACGCAGTATTTT,CASSRWGRTDTQYF